This TCR beta chain came from a study of T cell repertoires in cytomegalovirus infection. Across the whole study: Indications of both CMV infection and matching HLA type were provided by public TCR beta signatures. Study-level findings and limits: Carriers of CMV and the relevant HLA type were discriminated by public TCR beta frequency. The response measured ex vivo was dominated by TCR beta clonotypes (HLA-C-restricted and CMV-specific).

From the reads, TCRdb called clonotypes with MiXCR, one entry per CDR3 protein. The table has about 240,000 distinct CDR3 sequences, around 6.6% seen once. With V trimmed by 5 bases and J by 0 bases, 27 bases remained unmatched. CDR1 and CDR2 from the germline V gene are DFQATT and SNEGSKA (reference sequence). This CDR3 has 21 residues. Concerning this clonotype itself: Antigen unknown.

Input material: PBMCs. The TCR originated in a human donor in good health (CMV status not recorded). Some clones in this sample may be carry-over from other donors' samples. The V and J genes are TRBV20-1 and TRBJ1-1; 7 bases map to TRBD1. The CDR3 loop is CSASTIAAQGDSDSMNTEAFF. CDR3 in DNA: TGCAGTGCTTCAACTATTGCCGCCCAGGGGGACTCGGATTCCATGAACACTGAAGCTTTCTTT.